What follows are 13 T cell receptor beta chains derived from one specimen sequenced in a study of shared clonotypes between healthy human individuals. Using immunoSEQ multiplex PCR, the repertoire was profiled, and TCRdb retains in-frame clones only, with some absent. Of fewer than 3 million clones in the sample, roughly 92% are singletons; the top ten hold roughly 0.34%. The sequencing sample was made of naive CD4+ T cells from PBMCs. Noted subset: CD45RA+ positively selected. These receptors originate from a young man in good health. Some clones in this sample may be carry-over from other donors' samples.

The V gene is TRBV20-1, the J gene TRBJ2-1; D may be TRBD1 or TRBD2 (7 bases each). CDR1 and CDR2 from the germline V gene are DFQATT and SNEGSKA (reference sequence). The V gene lost 6 bases and the J gene lost 9 bases, with 12 bases spanning the gap. The CDR3 consists of 11 residues. The CDR3 DNA sequence: TGCAGTGCAACCAGGGGGGGTGAGCAGTTCTTC. It is translated as CSATRGGEQFF.

For this clone: The sample contains more than one DNA sequence encoding this CDR3. This chain joins TRBV7-2 and TRBJ2-7; possibly TRBD1 for D (5 bases). The germline CDR1 and CDR2 sequences are SGHTA and FQGNSA. The CDR3 is 14 residues long. Trimming stripped 5 bases from V and 0 bases from J, with 11 bases between. The DNA of the CDR3 is TGTGCCAGCAGCCTACAGGCCGTCTCCTACGAGCAGTACTTC. Its translation: CASSLQAVSYEQYF.

V usage is TRBV11-2 and J usage is TRBJ2-7; 12 bases are a match to TRBD2. CDR3 length: 15 residues. V gave up 4 bases and J gave up 3 bases; unmatched junction bases: 4. CDR1 and CDR2 from the germline V gene are SGHAT and FQNNGV. CDR3 coding DNA: TGTGCCAGCAGCTGGACTAGCGGGATATTCTACGAGCAGTACTTC. It is translated as CASSWTSGIFYEQYF.

The CDR3 DNA reads TGTGCCAGCAGCTTGAAAGGAGAGCGGACAGATACGCAGTATTTT. Translated: CASSLKGERTDTQYF. The genes are TRBV5-4 and TRBJ2-3, with a weak D call TRBD2 (5 bases). The CDR3 is 15 amino acids. V was shortened by 1 base and J by 3 bases, with 12 bases between the two germline ends. Germline CDR1 is SGHNT and CDR2 is YYREEE (reference sequence). Filled out from reference TRBV5-4 and TRBJ2-3, the complete variable domain reads ETGVTQSPTHLIKTRGQQVTLRCSSQSGHNTVSWYQQALGQGPQFIFQYYREEENGRGNFPPRFSGLQFPNYSSELNVNALELDDSALYLCASSLKGERTDTQYFGPGTRLTVL.

The chain joins TRBV29-1 to TRBJ2-7; D possibly corresponds to TRBD2 (5 bases). This CDR3 spans 12 amino acids. V lost 7 bases and J lost 2, with 12 bases in between. The germline CDR1 and CDR2 sequences are SQVTM and ANQGSEA. Here the CDR3 DNA reads TGCAGCGGTAGAGGAGCGGCCTACGAGCAGTACTTC. This sequence encodes CSGRGAAYEQYF.

V and J are TRBV28 and TRBJ2-7; 9 bases match TRBD1. V was pared by 6 bases and J by 6 bases, with 15 bases of the junction left unmatched. The CDR3 covers 16 residues. The germline V gene encodes CDR1 MDHEN and CDR2 SYDVKM. CDR3 protein: CASSLAPGTGRSEQYF. DNA of the CDR3: TGTGCCAGCAGCCTCGCCCCTGGGACAGGGAGGTCCGAGCAGTACTTC.

The chain links TRBV7-2 to TRBJ2-7; 7 bases fit TRBD1. Germline V lookup: CDR1 SGHTA, CDR2 FQGNSA. Unmatched junction bases numbered 4, after V lost 5 bases and J lost 6 bases. The length of the CDR3 is 12 residues. The CDR3 region has the DNA TGTGCCAGCAGCCCTGGGACAGCCGAGCAGTACTTC. It codes for CASSPGTAEQYF.

This sequence joins TRBV18 and TRBJ1-4; D possibly corresponds to TRBD1 (6 bases). The ends were cut back, 3 bases at V and 7 bases at J, with 18 bases in the middle. The CDR3 has 16 amino acids. Per the germline V gene, CDR1 is KGHSH and CDR2 is LQKENI. The CDR3 is CASSPPVGGQREKLFF. Here the CDR3 DNA reads TGTGCCAGCTCACCCCCGGTAGGGGGGCAGCGTGAAAAACTGTTTTTT.

In the case of this clone: The same CDR3 arises from other DNA sequences in this sample as well. The J gene is TRBJ2-7, the V gene TRBV6-1; D unresolved. V lost 1 base to trimming and J lost 6 bases, with 7 bases between them. The CDR3 totals 12 residues. The germline V gene encodes CDR1 MNHNS and CDR2 SASEGT. The CDR3 sequence is CASSEVYAEQYF. CDR3 in DNA: TGTGCCAGCAGTGAAGTATATGCCGAGCAGTACTTC.

The sample holds one count of this clone. The chain joins TRBV6-1 to TRBJ2-7; 10 bases line up with TRBD1. CDR3 length equals 15 residues. V was clipped by 6 bases and J by 4 bases; unmatched bases: 9. Germline V CDR1 and CDR2: MNHNS, SASEGT. The CDR3 DNA follows: TGTGCCAGCAGCAACGAGGGACAGGGGCGGTACGAGCAGTACTTC. Encoded protein: CASSNEGQGRYEQYF.

This chain connects TRBV6-1 to TRBJ1-3; tentatively, D is TRBD1 (5 bases). Trimming removed 11 bases at V and 0 bases at J, with 17 bases between. The germline CDR1 and CDR2 sequences are MNHNS and SASEGT. This CDR3 region has 15 residues. DNA of the CDR3: TGTGCCTCAAAGGGGAGGTCGAGCTCTGGAAACACCATATATTTT. This translates into CASKGRSSSGNTIYF.

The chain recombines TRBV6-5 with TRBJ2-7, with 7 positions matching TRBD2. This CDR3 contains 15 residues. V lost 3 bases and J lost 2; bases outside the gene matches: 7. Germline lookup yields CDR1 MNHEY and CDR2 SVGAGI. The DNA for the CDR3 is TGTGCCAGCAGTTATCAAGCGGGGAGTCCCTACGAGCAGTACTTC. The encoded protein is CASSYQAGSPYEQYF.

The chain links TRBV5-1 to TRBJ2-7; D possibly corresponds to TRBD2 (6 bases). The ends were cut back, 2 bases at V and 4 bases at J, with 13 bases in the middle. Germline CDR1 and CDR2: SGHRS and YFSETQ. This CDR3 is built from 14 residues. The CDR3 DNA is TGCGCCAGCAGCTTCCAGACCGCGGGGTACGAGCAGTACTTC. It translates to CASSFQTAGYEQYF.